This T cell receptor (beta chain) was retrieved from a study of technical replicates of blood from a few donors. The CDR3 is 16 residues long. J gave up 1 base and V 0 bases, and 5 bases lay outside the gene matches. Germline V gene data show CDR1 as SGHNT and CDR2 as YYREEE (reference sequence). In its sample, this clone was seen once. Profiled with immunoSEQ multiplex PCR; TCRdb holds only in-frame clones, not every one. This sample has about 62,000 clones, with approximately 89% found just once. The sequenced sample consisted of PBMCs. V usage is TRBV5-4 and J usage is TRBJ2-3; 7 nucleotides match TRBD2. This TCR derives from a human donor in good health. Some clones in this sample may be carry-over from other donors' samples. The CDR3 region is CASSLVGGTGTDTQYF. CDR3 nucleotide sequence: TGTGCCAGCAGCTTGGTGGGGGGGACTGGCACAGATACGCAGTATTTT.